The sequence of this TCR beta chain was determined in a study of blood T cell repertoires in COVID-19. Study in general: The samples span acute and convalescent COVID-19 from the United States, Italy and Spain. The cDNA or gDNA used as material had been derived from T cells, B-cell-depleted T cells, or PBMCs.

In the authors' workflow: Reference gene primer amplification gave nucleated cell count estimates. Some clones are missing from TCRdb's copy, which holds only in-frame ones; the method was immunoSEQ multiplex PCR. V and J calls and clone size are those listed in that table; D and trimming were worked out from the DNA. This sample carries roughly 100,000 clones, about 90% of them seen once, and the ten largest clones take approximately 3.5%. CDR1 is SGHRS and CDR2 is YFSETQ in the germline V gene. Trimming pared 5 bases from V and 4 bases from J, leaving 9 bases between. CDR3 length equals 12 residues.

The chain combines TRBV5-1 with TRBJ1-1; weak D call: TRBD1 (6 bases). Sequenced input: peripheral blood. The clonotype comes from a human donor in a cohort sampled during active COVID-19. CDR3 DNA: TGCGCCAGCAGACAGGGTGGCACTGAAGCTTTCTTT. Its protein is CASRQGGTEAFF. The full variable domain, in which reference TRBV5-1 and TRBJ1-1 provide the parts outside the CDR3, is KAGVTQTPRYLIKTRGQQVTLSCSPISGHRSVSWYQQTPGQGLQFLFEYFSETQRNKGNFPGRFSGRQFSNSRSEMNVSTLELGDSALYLCASRQGGTEAFFGQGTRLTVV.